The clone carrying this TCR beta chain was observed a handful of times. Its antigen is unidentified. The V gene lost 3 bases and the J gene lost 5 bases, with 10 bases spanning the gap. Per germline, CDR1 SGHTA and CDR2 FQGTGA. This CDR3 comprises 14 residues. Sequencing used immunoSEQ version 4 in survey mode. Data came from immunoSEQ multiplex PCR; TCRdb stores just in-frame clones and leaves some out. Here the sample spans around 26,000 clones, 74% being singletons. The record originates from a study of persistence of HIV-infected CD4 T cells. Overlapping HIV-1 Gag 15-mer peptides at approximately 1 ug per peptide per mL were used. Sorting of responding CD4+ T cells relied on upregulated CD40 ligand together with CD69. Suppressive ART was started during chronic HIV-1 infection in these adults. For at least 4 years, plasma HIV-1 RNA was undetectable (<50 copies/mL).

This specimen consisted of CD4+ T cells sorted from PBMCs after roughly 18-hour stimulation, obtained from a patient who received antiretroviral therapy. The chain uses TRBV7-3 and TRBJ2-2; D gene ambiguous. This TCR was recovered from an adult man with HIV who was CMV-seropositive. CDR3 in amino acids: CASSFSMGTGELFF. The CDR3 DNA follows: TGTGCCAGCAGCTTTTCGATGGGAACCGGGGAGCTGTTTTTT.